Listed here are 17 T cell receptor beta chains from one sample, sequenced in a study of T cell responses to AZD1222 COVID-19 vaccine. The assay was immunoSEQ multiplex PCR, and TCRdb's table has in-frame clones only and misses some. The sample records 200,000 to 300,000 clones, 85% to 95% being singletons. Here the sequenced sample was peripheral blood, taken on day 0 of AZD1222 vaccination. The receptors come from an adult in good health.

The V and J genes are TRBV11-2 and TRBJ2-5, with D possibly being TRBD1 (8 bases). CDR1 is SGHAT, CDR2 FQNNGV, per germline. This CDR3 comprises 14 residues. Trimming cost V 3 bases and J 5 bases, with 13 bases left between them. In DNA form, the CDR3 reads TGTGCCAGCAGCTTTACAGGGGGGGTGGAGACCCAGTACTTC. Protein: CASSFTGGVETQYF.

V is TRBV7-2 and J is TRBJ2-7; tentatively, D is TRBD2 (5 bases). The germline V gene has CDR1 SGHTA and CDR2 FQGNSA. V was clipped by 1 base and J by 3 bases, with 10 bases between them. The CDR3 spans 14 residues. The CDR3 DNA reads TGTGCCAGCAGCTTAGAAGGCGGACTCTACGAGCAGTACTTC. This translates into CASSLEGGLYEQYF.

The chain has TRBV9 and TRBJ1-1, with D possibly being TRBD1 (5 bases). V lost 4 bases to trimming and J lost 4 bases, with 14 bases between them. The CDR3 totals 14 residues. Germline V gene sequence: CDR1 SGDLS, CDR2 YYNGEE. CDR3: CASSLRDLGTEAFF. The DNA of the CDR3 is TGTGCCAGCAGCCTCCGGGACCTGGGCACTGAAGCTTTCTTT.

The chain links TRBV18 to TRBJ2-7; D gene ambiguous. Per the germline V gene, CDR1 is KGHSH and CDR2 is LQKENI. The CDR3 is 14 residues long. The V gene lost 3 bases and the J gene lost 6 bases, with 15 bases spanning the gap. The CDR3 region is CASSPPYSGLEQYF. In DNA form, the CDR3 reads TGTGCCAGCTCACCTCCTTACAGTGGGCTCGAGCAGTACTTC.

The V call is TRBV5-4, the J call TRBJ1-1; D is unresolved. The CDR3 runs 14 residues. Deletions cut 0 bases from V and 3 bases from J, with 9 bases between. In germline, CDR1 is SGHNT, CDR2 YYREEE (reference sequence). The CDR3 bases are TGTGCCAGCAGCTTGGACGGGTCGGACACTGAAGCTTTCTTT. Protein product: CASSLDGSDTEAFF.

The gene calls are TRBV2 and TRBJ2-7; TRBD1 matches 8 bases. This CDR3 region has 16 residues. Germline CDR1 and CDR2: SNHLY and FYNNEI. V was clipped by 4 bases and J by 5 bases; unmatched bases: 13. This CDR3 is CASSVLAGGISDEQYF. The CDR3 DNA sequence: TGTGCCAGCAGTGTTCTGGCAGGGGGCATCTCGGACGAGCAGTACTTC.

The chain employs TRBV9 and TRBJ1-3, with TRBD1 identical over 9 bases. The V gene end was trimmed by 3 bases and the J gene end by 10 bases; junction bases not matched to a gene: 11. Germline assignment: CDR1 SGDLS and CDR2 YYNGEE. The CDR3 consists of 15 residues. In DNA, the CDR3 is TGTGCCAGCAGCGCTTATACCGGGACAGGGAGGACCATATATTTT. Residues: CASSAYTGTGRTIYF.

This chain connects TRBV6-5 to TRBJ1-5; D is unresolved. Germline V gives CDR1 MNHEY, CDR2 SVGAGI. The V end was cut by 6 bases, the J end by 2 bases, with 5 bases between. CDR3 length: 12 residues. CDR3 coding DNA: TGTGCCAGCAGGGCGGGCAATCAGCCCCAGCATTTT. Translated: CASRAGNQPQHF.

As to this clone: The same CDR3 arises from other DNA sequences in this sample as well. The gene calls are TRBV5-1 and TRBJ2-1; 10 bases are shared with TRBD2. Per germline, CDR1 SGHRS and CDR2 YFSETQ. After removal of 4 bases from V and 0 bases from J, the junction contained 4 bases not matched to a gene. The CDR3 spans 16 residues. CDR3 loop: CASSPSGGSSYNEQFF. In DNA form, the CDR3 reads TGCGCCAGCAGCCCTAGCGGGGGCAGCTCCTACAATGAGCAGTTCTTC.

V and J are TRBV28 and TRBJ1-2; 8 bases agree with TRBD1. CDR1 and CDR2 (germline): MDHEN, SYDVKM. The V gene end was trimmed by 5 bases and the J gene end by 4 bases; junction bases not matched to a gene: 6. This CDR3 spans 14 amino acids. The CDR3 bases are TGTGCCAGCAGTCGACAGGGGTTAGTCTATGGCTACACCTTC. It yields the protein CASSRQGLVYGYTF.

The CDR3 nucleotides read TGTGCCAGCAGCTACCCGGACAGGGGGTTGTTTGAGCAGTTCTTC. This gives the protein CASSYPDRGLFEQFF. This chain uses TRBV7-2 with TRBJ2-1; 10 nucleotides align to TRBD1. This CDR3 contains 15 residues. Trimming at V came to 4 bases and at J to 9 bases, leaving 9 bases not matched to a gene. The germline CDR1 and CDR2 sequences are SGHTA and FQGNSA.

The V call is TRBV9, the J call TRBJ1-2, with D unclear. Trimming removed 6 bases at V and 1 base at J, with 16 bases between. This CDR3 spans 15 amino acids. Germline V CDR1 and CDR2: SGDLS, YYNGEE. In nucleotides, the CDR3 is TGTGCCAGCACCCCGGAGGGATATTATAACTATGGCTACACCTTC. Amino acids: CASTPEGYYNYGYTF.

This chain connects TRBV7-3 to TRBJ1-2; tentative D call: TRBD1 (6 bases). The CDR3 loop spans 16 amino acids. V lost 5 bases and J lost 0, with 16 bases in between. Germline assignment: CDR1 SGHTA and CDR2 FQGTGA. The DNA of the CDR3 is TGTGCCAGCAGCCCTTCCGGGGGGGCTGCTAACTATGGCTACACCTTC. It codes for CASSPSGGAANYGYTF.

The chain employs TRBV6-5 and TRBJ2-2; the match to TRBD2 covers 8 bases. Trimming at V came to 10 bases and at J to 1 base, leaving 8 bases not matched to a gene. Germline-derived CDR1 and CDR2 are MNHEY and SVGAGI. The CDR3 runs to 15 residues. CDR3 protein: CATIELAVNTGELFF. CDR3 DNA: TGTGCCACCATCGAACTAGCGGTGAACACCGGGGAGCTGTTTTTT.

The chain links TRBV2 to TRBJ1-6; no definite D call. The V gene lost 5 bases and the J gene lost 1 base, with 6 bases spanning the gap. The CDR3 length is 14 residues. The germline V gene has CDR1 SNHLY and CDR2 FYNNEI. This CDR3 is CASSLKSYNSPLHF. The CDR3 DNA reads as TGTGCCAGCAGTTTGAAGTCCTATAATTCACCCCTCCACTTT.

J is TRBJ2-7 and V is TRBV20-1; D unresolved. Trimming took 6 bases from V and 7 from J, leaving 13 bases between them. Germline CDR1 and CDR2: DFQATT and SNEGSKA (reference sequence). The CDR3 totals 11 residues. The CDR3 nucleotides are TGCAGTGCCCTACCCTGGGGAGAGCAGTACTTC. Translation: CSALPWGEQYF.

This sequence joins TRBV7-9 and TRBJ1-1, with TRBD1 matching over 8 bases. Germline V lookup: CDR1 SEHNR, CDR2 FQNEAQ (reference sequence). There are 15 residues in the CDR3. V trimming: 5 bases; J trimming: 0 bases; junction bases outside the gene matches: 5. DNA for the CDR3: TGTGCCAGCAGCCCCTGGACAGGGATGAACACTGAAGCTTTCTTT. Residues: CASSPWTGMNTEAFF.